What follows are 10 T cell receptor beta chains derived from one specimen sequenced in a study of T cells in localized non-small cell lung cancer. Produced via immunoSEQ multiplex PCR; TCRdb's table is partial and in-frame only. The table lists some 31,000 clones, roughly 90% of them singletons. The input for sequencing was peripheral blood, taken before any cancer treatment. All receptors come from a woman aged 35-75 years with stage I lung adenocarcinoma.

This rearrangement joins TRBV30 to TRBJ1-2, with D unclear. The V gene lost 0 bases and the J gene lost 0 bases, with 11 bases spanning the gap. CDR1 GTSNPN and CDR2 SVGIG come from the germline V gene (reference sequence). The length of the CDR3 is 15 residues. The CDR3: CAWSVGSRSNYGYTF. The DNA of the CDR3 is TGTGCCTGGAGTGTGGGATCTAGGTCTAACTATGGCTACACCTTC.

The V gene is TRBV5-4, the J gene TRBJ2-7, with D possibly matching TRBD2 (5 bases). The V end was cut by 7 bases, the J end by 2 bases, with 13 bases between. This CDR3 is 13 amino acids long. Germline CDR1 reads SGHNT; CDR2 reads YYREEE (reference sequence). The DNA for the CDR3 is TGTGCCAGCTTGAGGTTCGGGGCCTACGAGCAGTACTTC. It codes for CASLRFGAYEQYF. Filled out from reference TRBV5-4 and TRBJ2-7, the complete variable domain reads ETGVTQSPTHLIKTRGQQVTLRCSSQSGHNTVSWYQQALGQGPQFIFQYYREEENGRGNFPPRFSGLQFPNYSSELNVNALELDDSALYLCASLRFGAYEQYFGPGTRLTVT.

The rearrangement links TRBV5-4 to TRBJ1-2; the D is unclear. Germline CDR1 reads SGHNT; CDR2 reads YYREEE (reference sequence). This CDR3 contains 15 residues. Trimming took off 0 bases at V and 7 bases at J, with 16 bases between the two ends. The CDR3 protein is CASSLGFPGTGGYTF. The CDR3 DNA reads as TGTGCCAGCAGCTTGGGGTTTCCAGGAACGGGTGGCTACACCTTC.

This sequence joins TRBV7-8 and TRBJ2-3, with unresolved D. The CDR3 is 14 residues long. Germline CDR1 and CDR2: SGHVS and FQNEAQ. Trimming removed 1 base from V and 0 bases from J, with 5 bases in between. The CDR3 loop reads CASSLVPSTDTQYF. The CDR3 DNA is TGTGCCAGCAGCTTAGTGCCAAGCACAGATACGCAGTATTTT.

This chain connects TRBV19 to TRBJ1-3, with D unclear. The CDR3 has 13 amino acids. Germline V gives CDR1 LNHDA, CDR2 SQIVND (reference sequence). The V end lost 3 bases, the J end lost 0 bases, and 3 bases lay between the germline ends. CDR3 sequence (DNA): TGTGCCAGTAGTATCAACTCTGGAAACACCATATATTTT. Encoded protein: CASSINSGNTIYF.

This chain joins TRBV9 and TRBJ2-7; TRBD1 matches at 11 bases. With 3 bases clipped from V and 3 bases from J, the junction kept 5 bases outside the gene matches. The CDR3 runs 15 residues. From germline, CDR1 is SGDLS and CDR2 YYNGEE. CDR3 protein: CASSGRTGGFYEQYF. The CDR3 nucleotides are TGTGCCAGCAGCGGCAGGACAGGGGGCTTCTACGAGCAGTACTTC.

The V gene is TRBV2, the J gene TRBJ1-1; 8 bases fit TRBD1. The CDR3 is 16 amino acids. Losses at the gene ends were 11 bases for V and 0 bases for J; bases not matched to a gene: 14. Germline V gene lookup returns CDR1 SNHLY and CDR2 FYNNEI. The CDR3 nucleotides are TGTGCCCACCGCAGGGGGCGGGGCGACATGAACACTGAAGCTTTCTTT. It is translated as CAHRRGRGDMNTEAFF.

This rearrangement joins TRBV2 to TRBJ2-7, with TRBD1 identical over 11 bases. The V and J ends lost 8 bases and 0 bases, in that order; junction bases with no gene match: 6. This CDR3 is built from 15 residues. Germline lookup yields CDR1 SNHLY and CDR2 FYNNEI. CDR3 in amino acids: CASSVGTGGSYEQYF. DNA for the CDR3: TGTGCCAGCTCCGTCGGGACAGGGGGCTCCTACGAGCAGTACTTC.

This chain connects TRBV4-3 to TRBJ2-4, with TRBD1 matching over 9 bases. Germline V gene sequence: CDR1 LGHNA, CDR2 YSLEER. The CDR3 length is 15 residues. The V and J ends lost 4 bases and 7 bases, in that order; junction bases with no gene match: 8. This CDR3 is CASSPPGTGRNIQYF. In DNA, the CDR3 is TGCGCCAGCAGCCCGCCCGGGACAGGGAGGAACATTCAGTACTTC.

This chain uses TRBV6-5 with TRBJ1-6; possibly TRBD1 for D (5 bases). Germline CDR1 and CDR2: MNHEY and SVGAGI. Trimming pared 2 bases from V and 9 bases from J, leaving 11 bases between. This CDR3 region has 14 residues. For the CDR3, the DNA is TGTGCCAGCAGTTACGCGGACAACTTTTCACCCCTCCACTTT. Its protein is CASSYADNFSPLHF.